The 27 T cell receptor beta chains reported below all come from one sample, sequenced in a study of blood T cell repertoires in COVID-19 (dated by TCRdb to 2020 to 2021). Library creation used the immunoSEQ multiplex PCR assay. Not all clones reach the TCRdb copy of this immuneACCESS table, which keeps in-frame sequences only. Checked studies attribute under half of the gap to unresolved V genes and leave the rest unexplained. The sample table holds roughly 50,000 clones, of which around 84% were seen once. The top ten constitute less than 15% of the sample. The material sequenced was peripheral blood. The receptor set was obtained from a man between 65 and 85 years old with acute or convalescent COVID-19.

This rearrangement joins TRBV6-1 to TRBJ2-7; a weak D match, TRBD1 (6 bases). CDR3 length: 14 amino acids. The germline V and J ends were trimmed by 2 bases and 3 bases, with 11 bases remaining between them. The V gene's germline CDR1 is MNHNS and CDR2 SASEGT. CDR3 sequence reads: CASSEWGHSYEQYV. CDR3 in DNA: TGTGCCAGCAGTGAATGGGGACATAGCTACGAGCAGTACGTC.

The rearrangement uses TRBV11-2 and TRBJ2-7, with D perhaps TRBD1 (6 bases). V lost 3 bases, J lost 0 bases, and 9 bases lay in between. CDR3 size: 14 residues. Germline V gene data show CDR1 as SGHAT and CDR2 as FQNNGV. The CDR3 DNA reads TGTGCCAGCAGCTTGGGGGCCTTCTCCTACGAGCAGTACTTC. The encoded protein is CASSLGAFSYEQYF.

The chain carries TRBV7-2 and TRBJ1-2, with TRBD1 matching 9 bases. Germline lookup yields CDR1 SGHTA and CDR2 FQGNSA. This CDR3 comprises 15 residues. The trim removed 0 bases at V and 2 bases at J, leaving 1 base unmatched. The CDR3 coding sequence is TGTGCCAGCAGCTTAGCGACAGGGGGGAACTATGGCTACACCTTC. Translating it yields CASSLATGGNYGYTF.

V is TRBV5-1 and J is TRBJ2-1; 10 bases match TRBD1. Trimming took 3 bases from V and 6 from J; bases not matched to a gene: 6. The CDR3 length is 15 residues. Germline V gives CDR1 SGHRS, CDR2 YFSETQ. DNA for the CDR3: TGCGCCAGCAGCTCGGGGACAGGGGTAGGCAATGAGCAGTTCTTC. It encodes CASSSGTGVGNEQFF. The entire variable domain, with the rest obtained from reference TRBV5-1 and TRBJ2-1, is as follows: KAGVTQTPRYLIKTRGQQVTLSCSPISGHRSVSWYQQTPGQGLQFLFEYFSETQRNKGNFPGRFSGRQFSNSRSEMNVSTLELGDSALYLCASSSGTGVGNEQFFGPGTRLTVL.

The chain is built from TRBV19 and TRBJ2-1, with a weak D call TRBD1 (6 bases). Germline V gene data show CDR1 as LNHDA and CDR2 as SQIVND (reference sequence). V lost 4 bases to trimming and J lost 4 bases, with 17 bases between them. CDR3 size: 16 residues. The CDR3 loop is CASSTLQGMRYNEQFF. CDR3 coding DNA: TGTGCCAGTAGTACCTTACAGGGTATGAGATACAATGAGCAGTTCTTC.

J is TRBJ2-1 and V is TRBV27, with TRBD1 matching 7 bases. V was clipped by 4 bases and J by 9 bases; unmatched bases: 6. This CDR3 has 13 residues. Looked up from germline, CDR1 is MNHEY and CDR2 is SMNVEV (reference sequence). Here the CDR3 DNA reads TGTGCCAGCAGTTCCCGGTCAGGGGGTGAGCAGTTCTTC. Protein product: CASSSRSGGEQFF.

The chain couples TRBV19 to TRBJ1-5; D is perhaps TRBD1 (5 bases). Looked up from germline, CDR1 is LNHDA and CDR2 is SQIVND (reference sequence). CDR3 length equals 15 residues. Trimming took 9 bases from V and 2 from J, leaving 17 bases between them. The CDR3 sequence: CASRRSGVGNQPQHF. The DNA for the CDR3 is TGTGCCAGCCGTCGATCGGGGGTTGGCAATCAGCCCCAGCATTTT.

Here the CDR3 DNA reads TGTGCCAGCAGCTTAGGGACAGCTACTGGAAACACCATATATTTT. It is translated as CASSLGTATGNTIYF. The genes are TRBV5-4 and TRBJ1-3; TRBD1 agrees at 7 bases. Per germline, CDR1 SGHNT and CDR2 YYREEE (reference sequence). CDR3 size: 15 residues. After removal of 2 bases from V and 2 bases from J, the junction contained 4 bases not matched to a gene.

The V gene is TRBV20-1, the J gene TRBJ2-2; TRBD2 aligns across 10 bases. The CDR3 is 15 amino acids. The V segment lost 3 bases and the J segment 5 bases; nucleotides outside the gene matches: 6. Germline lookup yields CDR1 DFQATT and CDR2 SNEGSKA (reference sequence). The DNA of the CDR3 is TGCAGTGCTAGTCCTAGCGGGAGTACAACCGGGGAGCTGTTTTTT. It codes for CSASPSGSTTGELFF.

The V call is TRBV5-1, the J call TRBJ2-5, with 7 bases matching TRBD1. Germline loops: CDR1 SGHRS, CDR2 YFSETQ. V was pared by 6 bases and J by 1 base, with 6 bases of the junction left unmatched. The CDR3 runs 14 residues. DNA of the CDR3: TGCGCCAGCAAACCGGGACAGCCCCAAGAGACCCAGTACTTC. Translated: CASKPGQPQETQYF. Drawing the rest from reference TRBV5-1 and TRBJ2-5, the complete variable domain is KAGVTQTPRYLIKTRGQQVTLSCSPISGHRSVSWYQQTPGQGLQFLFEYFSETQRNKGNFPGRFSGRQFSNSRSEMNVSTLELGDSALYLCASKPGQPQETQYFGPGTRLLVL.

The CDR3 is CASSSPGTSEDLTQYF. DNA of the CDR3: TGTGCCAGCAGTTCACCGGGGACTAGCGAGGACCTGACCCAGTACTTC. The chain employs TRBV27 and TRBJ2-5; 10 positions agree with TRBD2. CDR1 MNHEY and CDR2 SMNVEV come from the germline V gene (reference sequence). This CDR3 contains 16 residues. V was clipped by 4 bases and J by 7 bases; unmatched bases: 12.

The CDR3 loop is CASSSGFRGASNQPQHF. DNA for the CDR3: TGTGCCAGCAGCTCCGGATTTCGGGGGGCCAGCAATCAGCCCCAGCATTTT. The chain is built from TRBV7-8 and TRBJ1-5, with D possibly TRBD1 on 6 matching bases. In germline, CDR1 is SGHVS, CDR2 FQNEAQ. Between the trimmed V and J ends, which lost 4 bases and 1 base, there was a span of 17 bases. The CDR3 runs 17 residues.

This clone was found once. CDR3 amino acids: CASSLEGRGYEQYF. CDR3 nucleotide sequence: TGTGCCAGCAGCTTGGAAGGACGGGGCTACGAGCAGTACTTC. V usage is TRBV5-4 and J usage is TRBJ2-7, with D possibly matching TRBD2 (5 bases). With 0 bases removed from V and 3 bases from J, the gap between germline ends came to 10 bases. CDR3 length: 14 residues. From germline, CDR1 is SGHNT and CDR2 YYREEE (reference sequence).

This clone was detected only once. The J gene is TRBJ1-3, the V gene TRBV7-2; no firm D call. Germline V gives CDR1 SGHTA, CDR2 FQGNSA. The CDR3 sequence is 16 residues long. V lost 0 bases to trimming and J lost 3 bases, with 12 bases between them. Here the CDR3 DNA reads TGTGCCAGCAGCTTAGCGCGACATCGGCTTGGAAACACCATATATTTT. This sequence encodes CASSLARHRLGNTIYF. Drawing the rest from reference TRBV7-2 and TRBJ1-3, the complete variable domain is GAGVSQSPSNKVTEKGKDVELRCDPISGHTALYWYRQSLGQGLEFLIYFQGNSAPDKSGLPSDRFSAERTGGSVSTLTIQRTQQEDSAVYLCASSLARHRLGNTIYFGEGSWLTVV.

The sample holds a few counts of this clone. J is TRBJ1-2 and V is TRBV18, with 9 positions matching TRBD1. CDR3 length: 17 amino acids. V gave up 5 bases and J gave up 7 bases; unmatched junction bases: 17. Germline CDR1 and CDR2: KGHSH and LQKENI. The CDR3 here is CASSASGTGSNPLGYTF. The CDR3 nucleotides are TGTGCCAGCTCAGCGTCCGGGACAGGGTCGAACCCCCTTGGCTACACCTTC.

On this clone: Its ends do not fully match the called genes, so a read error is possible. The chain is built from TRBV7-6 and TRBJ1-3; D is unresolved. CDR3 length: 15 amino acids. CDR1 is SGHVS and CDR2 is FNYEAQ in the germline V gene. CDR3 DNA sequence: TGTGCCAGCAGCCTAGCGAGCGGAGCTGGAAACACCATATATTTT. It yields the protein CASSLASGAGNTIYF.

CDR3 sequence: CASRSRDKAYDNEKLFF. The CDR3 nucleotides read TGCGCCAGCAGGTCCCGGGACAAGGCCTATGACAATGAAAAACTGTTTTTT. The chain links TRBV10-2 to TRBJ1-4, with D tentatively TRBD1 (6 bases). The V gene lost 6 bases and the J gene lost 5 bases, with 22 bases spanning the gap. Germline loops: CDR1 WSHSY, CDR2 SAAADI. This CDR3 has 17 residues.

CDR3 DNA: TGTGCCAGCAGCAGACAGGGGGCGGCCTACAATGAGCAGTTCTTC. Translated: CASSRQGAAYNEQFF. The chain has TRBV6-5 and TRBJ2-1; 10 bases match TRBD1. The CDR3 runs 15 residues. J gave up 2 bases and V 6 bases, and 4 bases lay outside the gene matches. CDR1 and CDR2 from the germline V gene are MNHEY and SVGAGI.

This clone was observed a single time. The chain couples TRBV7-8 to TRBJ2-7, with 8 bases that match TRBD2. The CDR3 is made up of 13 amino acids. Germline V gene lookup returns CDR1 SGHVS and CDR2 FQNEAQ. V was clipped by 9 bases and J by 4 bases; unmatched bases: 8. This chain's CDR3 is CASTAGAGYEQYF. The CDR3 DNA follows: TGTGCCAGTACAGCGGGAGCTGGTTACGAGCAGTACTTC.

The chain couples TRBV5-6 to TRBJ1-6; a weak D match, TRBD1 (5 bases). CDR3 length: 15 amino acids. Germline V gene lookup returns CDR1 SGHDT and CDR2 YYEEEE. V lost 0 bases to trimming and J lost 5 bases, with 9 bases between them. The CDR3 DNA is TGTGCCAGCAGCTTGGGGGGCCGAGATAATTCACCCCTCCACTTT. Protein: CASSLGGRDNSPLHF.

The chain joins TRBV19 to TRBJ1-2, with D perhaps TRBD1 (5 bases). This CDR3 has 14 amino acids. Germline CDR1 is LNHDA and CDR2 is SQIVND (reference sequence). V was clipped by 1 base and J by 5 bases, with 11 bases between them. The CDR3 loop reads CASSIAPGTYGYTF. The CDR3 DNA reads as TGTGCCAGTAGTATAGCCCCGGGGACTTATGGCTACACCTTC. The whole variable domain, remainder taken from reference TRBV19 and TRBJ1-2, is DGGITQSPKYLFRKEGQNVTLSCEQNLNHDAMYWYRQDPGQGLRLIYYSQIVNDFQKGDIAEGYSVSREKKESFPLTVTSAQKNPTAFYLCASSIAPGTYGYTFGSGTRLTVV.

Points on this clone: At one end the junction does not follow the germline gene, possibly because of a read error. The gene calls are TRBV6-2 or TRBV6-3 and TRBJ1-4, with 11 bases fitting TRBD1. Germline CDR1 reads MNHEY; CDR2 reads SVGEGT. The CDR3 is 10 amino acids. CDR3 sequence (DNA): TGTGCCAGCAGTCTGGACAGGGGGCAGTTT. This encodes CASSLDRGQF.

CDR3 sequence (DNA): TGTGCCAGCAGGGGAGGGACCTCATACGAGCAGTACTTC. It codes for CASRGGTSYEQYF. The chain recombines TRBV2 with TRBJ2-7; 7 positions agree with TRBD2. This CDR3 contains 13 residues. Germline CDR1 reads SNHLY; CDR2 reads FYNNEI. J gave up 4 bases and V 6 bases, and 6 bases lay outside the gene matches.

The table lists this clone with a count of one. This chain connects TRBV18 to TRBJ2-3, with 7 bases that match TRBD1. This CDR3 spans 18 amino acids. V dropped 3 bases and J dropped 4; count of bases not matched to a gene: 16. Germline V gene data show CDR1 as KGHSH and CDR2 as LQKENI. CDR3 residues: CASSPFQIRQGKPDTQYF. CDR3 sequence (DNA): TGTGCCAGCTCACCCTTTCAGATCCGACAGGGAAAGCCAGATACGCAGTATTTT.

The chain employs TRBV5-1 and TRBJ2-5, with D possibly matching TRBD2 (6 bases). The V gene's germline CDR1 is SGHRS and CDR2 YFSETQ. The CDR3 has 15 residues. Trimming pared 0 bases from V and 5 bases from J, leaving 14 bases between. CDR3 in amino acids: CASSLGDGGVETQYF. Here the CDR3 DNA reads TGCGCCAGCAGCTTGGGGGACGGAGGGGTGGAGACCCAGTACTTC.

The chain joins TRBV15 to TRBJ1-2; D might be TRBD1 (6 bases). CDR1 and CDR2 from the germline V gene are LNHNV and YYDKDF (reference sequence). CDR3 size: 17 residues. Trimming cost V 3 bases and J 0 bases, with 17 bases left between them. CDR3 amino acids: CATSRGGTQRSNYGYTF. CDR3 coding DNA: TGTGCCACCAGCAGGGGGGGGACACAAAGGTCTAACTATGGCTACACCTTC.

The chain couples TRBV6-6 to TRBJ2-1; D possibly corresponds to TRBD2 (6 bases). The germline CDR1 and CDR2 sequences are MNHNY and SVGAGI (reference sequence). The CDR3 totals 14 residues. The V and J ends lost 6 bases and 0 bases respectively, with 9 bases between them. CDR3 in amino acids: CASRGGSSYNEQFF. The CDR3 nucleotides read TGTGCCAGCAGGGGGGGAAGCTCCTACAATGAGCAGTTCTTC.